These 10 T cell receptor beta chains came from one sample sequenced in a study of blood T cells in healthy people across ages. A second about 7 to 11 cycle PCR used barcoded and J-beta primers. A single record per CDR3 protein comes from TCRdb applying MiXCR to the 5' RACE reads. The sample carries around 790,000 distinct CDR3 sequences, around 42% recorded once. The sample comprised blood. The receptor source for this set is a man in his sixties in good health.

This chain joins TRBV20-1 and TRBJ1-4, with a weak D call TRBD1 (5 bases). Germline V gene lookup returns CDR1 DFQATT and CDR2 SNEGSKA (reference sequence). This CDR3 region has 12 residues. V shed 2 bases and J shed 8 bases, with 9 bases lying between them. CDR3 DNA sequence: TGCAGTGCTAGACTAGGGGCGGAAAAACTGTTTTTT. Residues: CSARLGAEKLFF.

The chain has TRBV2 and TRBJ2-7, with D tentatively TRBD2 (6 bases). The CDR3 consists of 13 residues. CDR1 and CDR2 (germline): SNHLY, FYNNEI. V was pared by 1 base and J by 10 bases, with 14 bases between. Written as DNA, the CDR3 is TGTGCCAGCAGTGAAGGGACCTCGGAGGGTCAGTACTTC. It translates to CASSEGTSEGQYF.

This clonotype was seen a single time. Just one base apart from a much larger clone, this may be a read error. The chain couples TRBV5-1 to TRBJ2-4, with 7 bases lining up with TRBD1. V gave up 4 bases and J gave up 13 bases; unmatched junction bases: 11. Germline-derived CDR1 and CDR2 are SGHRS and YFSETQ. The CDR3 covers 13 residues. Written as DNA, the CDR3 is TGCGCCAGCAGCCCGGACAGGTCCTACGGGCAGTACTTC. It specifies CASSPDRSYGQYF.

V is TRBV3-1 and J is TRBJ2-7; maybe TRBD2 (5 bases). V gave up 4 bases and J gave up 6 bases, with 13 bases separating them. Per the germline V gene, CDR1 is LGHDT and CDR2 is YNNKEL (reference sequence). The CDR3 contains 13 residues. The DNA for the CDR3 is TGTGCCAGCAGCCCCCGGACTCTCGGCGAGCAGTACTTC. Its translation: CASSPRTLGEQYF.

The chain has TRBV3-1 and TRBJ1-2; 7 bases match TRBD1. Germline assignment: CDR1 LGHDT and CDR2 YNNKEL (reference sequence). The CDR3 is 14 amino acids. V trimming: 3 bases; J trimming: 6 bases; junction bases outside the gene matches: 7. This CDR3 is CASSQYRGSNGYTF. DNA of the CDR3: TGTGCCAGCAGCCAGTACAGGGGTAGCAATGGCTACACCTTC.

The chain carries TRBV30 and TRBJ1-2, with D possibly matching TRBD1 (5 bases). The germline gives CDR1 GTSNPN, CDR2 SVGIG (reference sequence). The CDR3 has 14 residues. Deletions cut 0 bases from V and 4 bases from J, with 12 bases between. CDR3 sequence reads: CAWSVEVGGYGYTF. The CDR3 DNA is TGTGCCTGGAGTGTAGAGGTGGGGGGCTATGGCTACACCTTC.

This sequence joins TRBV18 and TRBJ1-2; tentative D call: TRBD1 (5 bases). Germline CDR1 and CDR2: KGHSH and LQKENI. The length of the CDR3 is 13 residues. Trimming removed 0 bases at V and 6 bases at J, with 8 bases between. This CDR3 reads CASSPPGVDGYTF. The CDR3 DNA sequence: TGTGCCAGCTCACCACCGGGGGTAGATGGCTACACCTTC.

The genes are TRBV27 and TRBJ1-5; TRBD1 might be the D (5 bases). The CDR3 contains 16 residues. The germline gives CDR1 MNHEY, CDR2 SMNVEV (reference sequence). The germline V and J ends were trimmed by 6 bases and 3 bases, with 18 bases remaining between them. The CDR3 nucleotides read TGTGCCAGCAGGGCACTGGGCGGAGGGGTCAATCAGCCCCAGCATTTT. Protein: CASRALGGGVNQPQHF.

The rearrangement joins TRBV25-1 to TRBJ1-2; D is unclear. The CDR3 totals 13 residues. The V gene's germline CDR1 is MGHDK and CDR2 SYGVNS. Trimming shortened V by 1 base and J by 8 bases, and 11 bases separated the two germline ends. In DNA, the CDR3 is TGTGCCAGCAGTGAATCGGCGGAATGGGGCTACACCTTC. This sequence encodes CASSESAEWGYTF.

This clonotype occurred a few times. This rearrangement joins TRBV12-3 or TRBV12-4 to TRBJ2-1; no reliable D call. V was shortened by 7 bases and J by 0 bases, with 4 bases between the two germline ends. The CDR3 has 12 amino acids. The CDR3 DNA reads TGTGCCAGCAAGGCCTCCTACAATGAGCAGTTCTTC. It is translated as CASKASYNEQFF.